The present T cell receptor beta chain was sequenced within a study of PD-L1 blockade in urothelial cancer. Study background: Across blood samples, T cells had a median count of about 150,000. Study-wide results and limits: Survival was better when pretreatment blood TCR clonality fell below the median.

Points on this clone: Its antigen is unknown. Distinct nucleotide sequences in the sample also encode this CDR3.

Repertoires were generated with immunoSEQ multiplex PCR, while TCRdb's copy carries only in-frame clones and drops some. This sample has approximately 100,000 clones, with about 85% found just once. The germline V gene encodes CDR1 MNHEY and CDR2 SMNVEV (reference sequence). This CDR3 is built from 14 residues. The V gene end was trimmed by 6 bases and the J gene end by 2 bases; junction bases not matched to a gene: 5. The sample in question was PBMCs, obtained around atezolizumab (anti-PD-L1) treatment. This chain joins TRBV27 and TRBJ2-7, with 9 bases that match TRBD2. This sequence originates from a man aged 50 or older with urothelial cancer. CDR3 protein: CASSFSSGTYEQYF. The CDR3 DNA sequence: TGTGCCAGCAGCTTCTCTAGCGGGACCTACGAGCAGTACTTC.